What follows are 24 T cell receptor beta chains derived from one specimen sequenced in a study of T cell responses to AZD1222 COVID-19 vaccine. Only in-frame clones appear in the TCRdb table, and some are missing; sequencing was by immunoSEQ multiplex PCR. The top ten hold roughly 2.4% of the sample, which has about 120,000 clones, about nine tenths seen once. The specimen comprised peripheral blood, sampled on day 0 of AZD1222 vaccination. The receptors were sampled from an adult in good health.

The rearrangement uses TRBV2 and TRBJ2-3; D remains unclear. The V end was cut by 8 bases, the J end by 6 bases, with 6 bases between. This CDR3 is built from 10 residues. The germline CDR1 and CDR2 sequences are SNHLY and FYNNEI. CDR3 sequence (DNA): TGTGCCAGCCGAAAGGATACGCAGTATTTT. Encoded protein: CASRKDTQYF.

The gene calls are TRBV11-3 and TRBJ2-3; 8 bases are shared with TRBD2. CDR1 is SGHNT and CDR2 is YENEEA in the germline V gene. V dropped 4 bases and J dropped 2; count of bases not matched to a gene: 8. The CDR3 extends over 16 amino acids. CDR3 loop: CASSSNTGGFTDTQYF. CDR3 nucleotides: TGTGCCAGCAGCTCAAACACGGGGGGGTTCACAGATACGCAGTATTTT. The full variable domain, completed using reference TRBV11-3 and TRBJ2-3, is EAGVVQSPRYKIIEKKQPVAFWCNPISGHNTLYWYLQNLGQGPELLIRYENEEAVDDSQLPKDRFSAERLKGVDSTLKIQPAELGDSAVYLCASSSNTGGFTDTQYFGPGTRLTVL.

The gene calls are TRBV30 and TRBJ2-1, with TRBD2 matching over 8 bases. The germline CDR1 and CDR2 sequences are GTSNPN and SVGIG (reference sequence). This CDR3 region has 14 residues. After removal of 0 bases from V and 3 bases from J, the junction contained 1 base not matched to a gene. CDR3 sequence (DNA): TGTGCCTGGAGTGTTAGCGGGATCTACAATGAGCAGTTCTTC. As protein: CAWSVSGIYNEQFF.

V is TRBV15 and J is TRBJ2-1; D is possibly TRBD1 (6 bases). Deletions cut 5 bases from V and 5 bases from J, with 22 bases between. The germline V gene encodes CDR1 LNHNV and CDR2 YYDKDF (reference sequence). This CDR3 spans 17 amino acids. The CDR3 reads CATSGRGPAGENNEQFF. CDR3 DNA sequence: TGTGCCACCAGCGGTAGAGGGCCGGCAGGGGAAAACAATGAGCAGTTCTTC.

The V and J genes are TRBV6-2 or TRBV6-3 and TRBJ2-3; no definite D call. This CDR3 region has 12 residues. The germline V and J ends were trimmed by 2 bases and 2 bases, with 2 bases remaining between them. CDR1 MNHEY and CDR2 SVGEGT come from the germline V gene. The CDR3 region is CASSYPTDTQYF. DNA for the CDR3: TGTGCCAGCAGTTACCCCACAGATACGCAGTATTTT.

The chain links TRBV12-5 to TRBJ2-2; unclear D gene. There are 14 residues in the CDR3. Per germline, CDR1 LGHNT and CDR2 FRNRAP. V was clipped by 1 base and J by 4 bases, with 7 bases between them. This chain's CDR3 is CASGLEAVTGELFF. The CDR3 DNA follows: TGTGCTAGTGGTTTGGAGGCGGTCACCGGGGAGCTGTTTTTT. The entire variable domain, with the rest obtained from reference TRBV12-5 and TRBJ2-2, is as follows: DARVTQTPRHKVTEMGQEVTMRCQPILGHNTVFWYRQTMMQGLELLAYFRNRAPLDDSGMPKDRFSAEMPDATLATLKIQPSEPRDSAVYFCASGLEAVTGELFFGEGSRLTVL.

This chain uses TRBV18 with TRBJ1-2; no reliable D call. From germline, CDR1 is KGHSH and CDR2 LQKENI. The germline V and J ends were trimmed by 3 bases and 2 bases, with 16 bases remaining between them. The CDR3 is 16 amino acids. In DNA form, the CDR3 reads TGTGCCAGCTCACCGCTGCGAGAAGCGTCCAACTATGGCTACACCTTC. Its translation is CASSPLREASNYGYTF.

The V and J genes are TRBV12-3 or TRBV12-4 and TRBJ1-5; D is undetermined. CDR3 size: 13 residues. V was clipped by 6 bases and J by 5 bases, with 11 bases between them. The CDR3 bases are TGTGCCAGCAGCCGGCTTTGGGATCAGCCCCAGCATTTT. This codes for CASSRLWDQPQHF.

J is TRBJ2-3 and V is TRBV5-3, with D unclear. TRBV5-3 is given ORF status, its function remaining uncertain. V was pared by 0 bases and J by 6 bases, with 14 bases between. The CDR3 is 15 residues long. CDR3 DNA: TGTGCCAGAAGCTTGGACTCCCCCTTTACGGATACGCAGTATTTT. It is translated as CARSLDSPFTDTQYF.

The chain employs TRBV7-2 and TRBJ2-7; 13 bases line up with TRBD2. The CDR3 is made up of 17 amino acids. V trimming: 0 bases; J trimming: 4 bases; junction bases outside the gene matches: 6. Per the germline V gene, CDR1 is SGHTA and CDR2 is FQGNSA. The CDR3 DNA reads TGTGCCAGCAGCTTAGCACTAGCGGGAGGGCAAATTTACGAGCAGTACTTC. This gives the protein CASSLALAGGQIYEQYF.

This clone showed up just a few times. The rearrangement links TRBV3-1 (or the pseudogene TRBV3-2) to TRBJ2-1; 11 nucleotides match TRBD2. From germline, CDR1 is LGHDT and CDR2 YNNKEL (reference sequence). The V and J ends lost 2 bases and 4 bases, in that order; junction bases with no gene match: 4. This CDR3 region has 16 residues. The CDR3 sequence: CASSQIAGGPYNEQFF. As DNA, the CDR3 is TGTGCCAGCAGCCAAATAGCGGGAGGGCCATACAATGAGCAGTTCTTC.

The J gene is TRBJ1-5, the V gene TRBV7-8; no clear D gene. Germline V gene data show CDR1 as SGHVS and CDR2 as FQNEAQ. The CDR3 runs to 14 residues. Trimming left V 5 bases short and J 5 bases short, with 13 bases between. The CDR3 is CASSRNGVDQPQHF. The CDR3 coding sequence is TGTGCCAGCAGCCGTAACGGGGTCGATCAGCCCCAGCATTTT.

The chain employs TRBV3-1 (or the pseudogene TRBV3-2) and TRBJ1-3; a weak D match, TRBD1 (5 bases). This CDR3 is 16 amino acids long. V was trimmed by 0 bases and J by 2 bases, leaving 11 bases between them. CDR1 and CDR2 from the germline V gene are LGHDT and YNNKEL (reference sequence). The CDR3 nucleotides read TGTGCCAGCAGCCAAGAGTCAGGGATGGCTGGAAACACCATATATTTT. Translated, it gives CASSQESGMAGNTIYF.

The chain couples TRBV30 to TRBJ2-3; D possibly matches TRBD1 or TRBD2 (6 bases each). Germline-derived CDR1 and CDR2 are GTSNPN and SVGIG (reference sequence). V lost 4 bases, J lost 8 bases, and 13 bases lay in between. The CDR3 is 12 amino acids. CDR3 loop: CAWTPGAGTQYF. The CDR3, as DNA: TGTGCCTGGACGCCGGGGGCTGGTACGCAGTATTTT.

The chain carries TRBV5-1 and TRBJ1-1, with 7 nucleotides matching TRBD1. CDR1 and CDR2 (germline): SGHRS, YFSETQ. The CDR3 covers 13 residues. V shed 4 bases, J shed 3 bases, and the junction held 3 bases outside the gene matches. Written as DNA, the CDR3 is TGCGCCAGCAGCCCAGGGGGGTACACTGAAGCTTTCTTT. Translated, it gives CASSPGGYTEAFF.

V and J are TRBV21-1 and TRBJ1-4. TRBV21-1 represents a pseudogene. CDR3 length equals 15 residues. As DNA, the CDR3 is TGTGCCAGCAGCCCCCGACGGGCAACTAATGAAAAACTGTTTTTT. Its translation is CASSPRRATNEKLFF.

V gene TRBV18 combines with J gene TRBJ1-1, with 11 nucleotides matching TRBD1. The CDR3 length is 17 residues. V shed 4 bases and J 2 bases; nucleotides not matched to a gene: 9. The germline V gene has CDR1 KGHSH and CDR2 LQKENI. CDR3 sequence (DNA): TGTGCCAGCTCACAGGGACAGGGGGTAGCAGGAAACACTGAAGCTTTCTTT. Amino acids: CASSQGQGVAGNTEAFF. Supplemented by reference TRBV18 and TRBJ1-1, the full variable domain reads NAGVMQNPRHLVRRRGQEARLRCSPMKGHSHVYWYRQLPEEGLKFMVYLQKENIIDESGMPKERFSAEFPKEGPSILRIQQVVRGDSAAYFCASSQGQGVAGNTEAFFGQGTRLTVV.

The chain recombines TRBV7-9 with TRBJ2-3, with TRBD2 as a possible D gene (5 bases). Trimming removed 4 bases from V and 4 bases from J, with 15 bases in between. This CDR3 has 15 amino acids. Germline CDR1 reads SEHNR; CDR2 reads FQNEAQ (reference sequence). This CDR3 reads CASSSLGKEADTQYF. Here the CDR3 DNA reads TGTGCCAGCAGCTCCCTTGGCAAGGAGGCAGATACGCAGTATTTT.

The chain is built from TRBV2 and TRBJ1-2; the D is unclear. Germline CDR1 SNHLY, CDR2 FYNNEI. The V end was cut by 1 base, the J end by 7 bases, with 10 bases between. The CDR3 is made up of 13 amino acids. CDR3 nucleotides: TGTGCCAGCAGTGAAGTCAAGGCGACTGGCTACACCTTC. Translated: CASSEVKATGYTF.

The chain couples TRBV7-3 to TRBJ2-1; 11 bases fit TRBD2. This CDR3 has 15 residues. Germline CDR1 and CDR2: SGHTA and FQGTGA. V was pared by 5 bases and J by 7 bases, with 7 bases of the junction left unmatched. The CDR3 bases are TGTGCCAGCAGCCCCGGGACTAGCGGCCCTAATGAGCAGTTCTTC. Residues: CASSPGTSGPNEQFF.

The chain is built from TRBV6-5 and TRBJ1-2, with 8 nucleotides matching TRBD1. The CDR3 loop spans 13 amino acids. CDR1 is MNHEY, CDR2 SVGAGI, per germline. Trimming took 7 bases from V and 5 from J; bases not matched to a gene: 6. For the CDR3, the DNA is TGTGCCAGCAAAACCGGGACAGGTTATGGCTACACCTTC. Protein sequence: CASKTGTGYGYTF.

V gene TRBV10-3 combines with J gene TRBJ1-4; D gene uncertain. V was pared by 7 bases and J by 0 bases, with 6 bases between. CDR1 ENHRY and CDR2 SYGVKD come from the germline V gene. The CDR3 is made up of 13 amino acids. The CDR3 sequence: CAIKAATNEKLFF. The CDR3 DNA reads as TGTGCCATCAAAGCTGCAACTAATGAAAAACTGTTTTTT.

The V call is TRBV7-8, the J call TRBJ1-5; TRBD1 aligns across 9 bases. V lost 4 bases to trimming and J lost 5 bases; unmatched junction nucleotides: 3. CDR3 length equals 14 residues. Germline V gives CDR1 SGHVS, CDR2 FQNEAQ. Written as DNA, the CDR3 is TGTGCCAGCAGCTCACAGGGGGCCTATCAGCCCCAGCATTTT. Its translation: CASSSQGAYQPQHF.

The rearrangement joins TRBV15 to TRBJ2-7; D unclear. Germline assignment: CDR1 LNHNV and CDR2 YYDKDF (reference sequence). The CDR3 extends over 13 amino acids. V was cut by 1 base and J by 2 bases, with 6 bases left in between. DNA of the CDR3: TGTGCCACCAGCAGAGGGACCACCTACGAGCAGTACTTC. It yields the protein CATSRGTTYEQYF.